These 32 T cell receptor beta chains were all obtained from the same sample, sequenced in a study of blood T cell repertoires in COVID-19. Some clones are missing from TCRdb's copy, which holds only in-frame ones; the method was immunoSEQ multiplex PCR. The table has 490,000 or so clones, about 85% seen once. Sequencing was done on a sample of PBMCs or T cells enriched from blood (not recorded which). Receptors originate from a woman aged 60-75 years who had recovered from COVID-19.

The chain uses TRBV6-1 and TRBJ1-2; no clear D. CDR1 is MNHNS, CDR2 SASEGT, per germline. The V and J ends lost 1 base and 2 bases respectively, with 17 bases between them. The CDR3 consists of 17 residues. The DNA of the CDR3 is TGTGCCAGCAGTGAAGGACTGGGAGCCTCGCGCAACTATGGCTACACCTTC. This encodes CASSEGLGASRNYGYTF.

The rearrangement links TRBV2 to TRBJ1-2; tentative D call: TRBD1 (5 bases). V lost 8 bases to trimming and J lost 8 bases, with 24 bases between them. The CDR3 has 15 amino acids. Germline-derived CDR1 and CDR2 are SNHLY and FYNNEI. DNA for the CDR3: TGTGCCAGCTCTCAATTGGGGCAGGGCCAACAAGGCTACACCTTC. Protein product: CASSQLGQGQQGYTF.

The chain recombines TRBV5-1 with TRBJ2-7, with 11 bases matching TRBD1. Germline V gene data show CDR1 as SGHRS and CDR2 as YFSETQ. V dropped 6 bases and J dropped 1; count of bases not matched to a gene: 6. This CDR3 has 15 residues. The CDR3 region is CASNRRDRGSYEQYF. CDR3 DNA: TGCGCCAGCAACCGCCGGGACAGGGGGTCCTACGAGCAGTACTTC.

The genes are TRBV13 and TRBJ2-7, with D perhaps TRBD1 (6 bases). Trimming pared 0 bases from V and 5 bases from J, leaving 8 bases between. CDR3 length: 13 amino acids. From germline, CDR1 is PRHDT and CDR2 FYEKMQ (reference sequence). The CDR3 sequence is CASSLGQGNEQYV. The CDR3 bases are TGTGCCAGCAGCTTAGGACAGGGAAACGAGCAGTACGTC.

This chain connects TRBV6-5 to TRBJ2-2; TRBD1 matches at 8 bases. Germline values: CDR1 MNHEY, CDR2 SVGAGI. The CDR3 totals 16 residues. V gave up 2 bases and J gave up 2 bases; unmatched junction bases: 4. The CDR3, as DNA: TGTGCCAGCAGTTACCGACAGGGGCTAAACACCGGGGAGCTGTTTTTT. Encoded protein: CASSYRQGLNTGELFF.

The V and J genes are TRBV2 and TRBJ1-4; 7 nucleotides line up with TRBD1. The CDR3 covers 16 residues. The germline CDR1 and CDR2 sequences are SNHLY and FYNNEI. The V segment lost 2 bases and the J segment 7 bases; nucleotides outside the gene matches: 10. This chain's CDR3 is CASSESVGRGSEKLFF. In DNA, the CDR3 is TGTGCCAGCAGTGAATCTGTGGGCAGGGGGAGTGAAAAACTGTTTTTT. The whole variable domain, remainder taken from reference TRBV2 and TRBJ1-4, is EPEVTQTPSHQVTQMGQEVILRCVPISNHLYFYWYRQILGQKVEFLVSFYNNEISEKSEIFDDQFSVERPDGSNFTLKIRSTKLEDSAMYFCASSESVGRGSEKLFFGSGTQLSVL.

There are a few counts of this clone. This rearrangement joins TRBV11-2 to TRBJ2-1; TRBD1 matches 11 bases. Germline values: CDR1 SGHAT, CDR2 FQNNGV. Losses at the gene ends were 5 bases for V and 7 bases for J; bases not matched to a gene: 7. The CDR3 loop spans 15 amino acids. This CDR3 is CASSLGQGARNEQFF. The CDR3 DNA follows: TGTGCCAGCAGCCTAGGACAGGGGGCGCGAAATGAGCAGTTCTTC.

V usage is TRBV5-1 and J usage is TRBJ1-2; 9 nucleotides align to TRBD1. There are 14 residues in the CDR3. Germline V lookup: CDR1 SGHRS, CDR2 YFSETQ. J gave up 4 bases and V 2 bases, and 3 bases lay outside the gene matches. CDR3 nucleotide sequence: TGCGCCAGCAGCTTCGGGACAGGGCCCTATGGCTACACCTTC. This gives the protein CASSFGTGPYGYTF.

CDR3 coding DNA: TGCGCCAGCAGTCAATTGGGAGACACCCTTGGGAACTATGGCTACACCTTC. Protein: CASSQLGDTLGNYGYTF. The genes are TRBV23-1 and TRBJ1-2; D ambiguous. TRBV23-1 is labeled an ORF, and its function is uncertain. V lost 1 base, J lost 2 bases, and 17 bases lay in between. CDR3 length equals 17 residues.

This clone was picked up a small number of times. J is TRBJ1-5 and V is TRBV2; D is unclear. Trimming pared 6 bases from V and 7 bases from J, leaving 13 bases between. The CDR3 contains 13 residues. The germline CDR1 and CDR2 sequences are SNHLY and FYNNEI. CDR3 sequence reads: CASSGSTVQPQHF. The CDR3 nucleotides read TGTGCCAGCAGCGGATCTACAGTCCAGCCCCAGCATTTT.

This clone was recorded a few times. J is TRBJ1-2 and V is TRBV10-3, with a possible D match to TRBD1 (5 bases). The CDR3 totals 14 residues. Germline values: CDR1 ENHRY, CDR2 SYGVKD. Between the trimmed V and J ends, which lost 4 bases and 4 bases, there was a span of 13 bases. CDR3 in DNA: TGTGCCATCAGTGGCACCCAGGGAGGCTATGGCTACACCTTC. Translation gives CAISGTQGGYGYTF.

The gene calls are TRBV5-1 and TRBJ2-3, with 8 bases matching TRBD1. V lost 7 bases and J lost 5; bases outside the gene matches: 9. Germline V gives CDR1 SGHRS, CDR2 YFSETQ. The CDR3 consists of 14 residues. The CDR3 here is CASGGPTGGDTQYF. CDR3 nucleotide sequence: TGCGCCAGCGGGGGGCCTACAGGGGGAGATACGCAGTATTTT.

This clone has only one observation. The CDR3 region has the DNA TGTGCCAGCAGGGGGGACAATCCAACCCCGTTCTTC. Encoded protein: CASRGDNPTPFF. The chain carries TRBV2 and TRBJ2-1; maybe TRBD1 (6 bases). The CDR3 has 12 residues. Germline values: CDR1 SNHLY, CDR2 FYNNEI. Trimming shortened V by 6 bases and J by 15 bases, and 18 bases separated the two germline ends. Together with reference TRBV2 and TRBJ2-1, the CDR3 gives the full variable domain: EPEVTQTPSHQVTQMGQEVILRCVPISNHLYFYWYRQILGQKVEFLVSFYNNEISEKSEIFDDQFSVERPDGSNFTLKIRSTKLEDSAMYFCASRGDNPTPFFGPGTRLTVL.

This clone was picked up one time. The chain employs TRBV7-2 and TRBJ2-5, with D possibly matching TRBD1 (6 bases). This CDR3 is built from 15 residues. CDR1 and CDR2 (germline): SGHTA, FQGNSA. V lost 1 base, J lost 1 base, and 10 bases lay in between. The CDR3 DNA is TGTGCCAGCAGCTTAGGGACAGCCTTCCAAGAGACCCAGTACTTC. It encodes CASSLGTAFQETQYF.

This clone showed up just once. The rearrangement uses TRBV6-7 and TRBJ1-5; 11 nucleotides align to TRBD1. TRBV6-7 falls under the ORF class, with uncertain function. The junction had 3 bases not matched to a gene; V was cut back by 2 bases and J by 6 bases. The CDR3 has 15 amino acids. CDR3 coding DNA: TGTGCCAGCAGTTACCCGGGGACAGGGGGTCAGCCCCAGCATTTT. Protein: CASSYPGTGGQPQHF.

This clone has just a few counts. V is TRBV7-9 and J is TRBJ1-5; the D is unclear. Trimming left V 6 bases short and J 3 bases short, with 12 bases between. This CDR3 region has 14 residues. Germline V CDR1 and CDR2: SEHNR, FQNEAQ (reference sequence). The CDR3 DNA sequence: TGTGCCAGCAGTACCGATCTAACCAATCAGCCCCAGCATTTT. Protein product: CASSTDLTNQPQHF.

The chain combines TRBV10-3 with TRBJ1-1, with D tentatively TRBD1 (6 bases). V dropped 6 bases and J dropped 4 bases, with 15 bases sitting between them. The CDR3 spans 14 residues. Germline V CDR1 and CDR2: ENHRY, SYGVKD. This chain's CDR3 is CAIRAGAPGTEAFF. CDR3 nucleotide sequence: TGTGCCATCAGGGCGGGGGCGCCGGGCACTGAAGCTTTCTTT.

The chain couples TRBV19 to TRBJ1-1, with 8 bases lining up with TRBD1. The germline gives CDR1 LNHDA, CDR2 SQIVND (reference sequence). J was trimmed by 6 bases and V by 8 bases; bases with no gene match: 5. The CDR3 contains 12 residues. CDR3 in amino acids: CASSTGGSEAFF. The CDR3 nucleotides read TGTGCCAGTTCTACAGGGGGTTCTGAAGCTTTCTTT.

J is TRBJ2-1 and V is TRBV4-1; TRBD2 matches 9 bases. This CDR3 spans 16 amino acids. The J segment lost 9 bases and the V segment lost 6 bases, leaving 15 bases of the junction unmatched. Germline CDR1 is MGHRA and CDR2 is YSYEKL. CDR3 residues: CASSNEGKAGGVEQFF. As DNA, the CDR3 is TGCGCCAGCAGTAATGAAGGAAAAGCGGGGGGTGTTGAGCAGTTCTTC.

The CDR3, as DNA: TGCGCCAGCAGCTTGTTGGGGGGAGCCTGGCGCACAGATACGCAGTATTTT. As protein: CASSLLGGAWRTDTQYF. The chain combines TRBV5-1 with TRBJ2-3; a weak D match, TRBD2 (6 bases). V was trimmed by 1 base and J by 1 base, leaving 16 bases between them. Germline CDR1 SGHRS, CDR2 YFSETQ. The CDR3 sequence is 17 residues long.

This clone has just a few counts. Other DNA sequences in this specimen translate into the identical CDR3. The chain joins TRBV3-1 (or the pseudogene TRBV3-2) to TRBJ1-5, with no clear D. CDR1 is LGHDT and CDR2 is YNNKEL in the germline V gene (reference sequence). The CDR3 loop spans 14 amino acids. V gave up 1 base and J gave up 1 base, with 5 bases separating them. The CDR3 region is CASSQGGSNQPQHF. The CDR3 region has the DNA TGTGCCAGCAGCCAAGGAGGAAGCAATCAGCCCCAGCATTTT.

This chain joins TRBV6-5 and TRBJ1-3, with D tentatively TRBD1 (6 bases). The CDR3 sequence is 13 residues long. V lost 10 bases and J lost 2, with 12 bases in between. Germline CDR1 and CDR2: MNHEY and SVGAGI. In DNA, the CDR3 is TGTGCCATTTTCTGGGGGCCTGGAAACACCATATATTTT. Amino acids: CAIFWGPGNTIYF.

The chain joins TRBV7-6 to TRBJ2-3; possible D gene TRBD2, 6 bases. V lost 5 bases and J lost 1, with 19 bases in between. Looked up from germline, CDR1 is SGHVS and CDR2 is FNYEAQ. CDR3 length: 17 residues. CDR3 sequence (DNA): TGTGCCAGCAGCCGCTGGGGCGGGGTCGGGGGCACAGATACGCAGTATTTT. Translation: CASSRWGGVGGTDTQYF.

A word on this clone: Other DNA sequences within the sample encode an identical CDR3. The CDR3 spells CASSPQGQETQYF. For the CDR3, the DNA is TGTGCCAGCTCACCGCAGGGTCAAGAGACCCAGTACTTC. The chain combines TRBV18 with TRBJ2-5, with D possibly TRBD1 on 5 matching bases. V gave up 3 bases and J gave up 2 bases, with 7 bases separating them. Germline CDR1 and CDR2: KGHSH and LQKENI. The CDR3 extends over 13 amino acids. The full variable domain, in which reference TRBV18 and TRBJ2-5 provide the parts outside the CDR3, is NAGVMQNPRHLVRRRGQEARLRCSPMKGHSHVYWYRQLPEEGLKFMVYLQKENIIDESGMPKERFSAEFPKEGPSILRIQQVVRGDSAAYFCASSPQGQETQYFGPGTRLLVL.

The chain is built from TRBV24-1 and TRBJ2-7; 7 nucleotides align to TRBD2. Germline CDR1 reads KGHDR; CDR2 reads SFDVKD. The CDR3 length is 13 residues. V lost 12 bases and J lost 1; bases outside the gene matches: 8. CDR3 coding DNA: TGTGCCTCGAGCGAGGGAGGGTCCTACGAGCAGTACTTC. Encoded protein: CASSEGGSYEQYF.

CDR3 loop: CASSFMDTANTGELFF. The CDR3 DNA follows: TGCGCCAGCAGCTTCATGGACACCGCGAACACCGGGGAGCTGTTTTTT. The chain employs TRBV5-1 and TRBJ2-2; perhaps TRBD1 as D (5 bases). The V gene lost 2 bases and the J gene lost 0 bases, with 11 bases spanning the gap. CDR3 length equals 16 residues. Per the germline V gene, CDR1 is SGHRS and CDR2 is YFSETQ.

V gene TRBV6-1 combines with J gene TRBJ1-1, with D possibly TRBD1 on 5 matching bases. Looked up from germline, CDR1 is MNHNS and CDR2 is SASEGT. The CDR3 is 14 amino acids. The V gene lost 1 base and the J gene lost 6 bases, with 12 bases spanning the gap. The CDR3 DNA is TGTGCCAGCAGTGAAGGGCCAGGGTGGGCTGAAGCTTTCTTT. Translation gives CASSEGPGWAEAFF.

The rearrangement uses TRBV5-1 and TRBJ2-3, with D perhaps TRBD2 (6 bases). Germline V lookup: CDR1 SGHRS, CDR2 YFSETQ. The CDR3 spans 14 residues. The V and J ends lost 0 bases and 4 bases respectively, with 9 bases between them. This chain's CDR3 is CASSLGLGADTQYF. The CDR3, as DNA: TGCGCCAGCAGCTTGGGACTAGGCGCAGATACGCAGTATTTT. Filled out from reference TRBV5-1 and TRBJ2-3, the complete variable domain reads KAGVTQTPRYLIKTRGQQVTLSCSPISGHRSVSWYQQTPGQGLQFLFEYFSETQRNKGNFPGRFSGRQFSNSRSEMNVSTLELGDSALYLCASSLGLGADTQYFGPGTRLTVL.

The V gene is TRBV5-1, the J gene TRBJ2-5; 7 nucleotides line up with TRBD2. The CDR3 length is 17 residues. Germline CDR1 SGHRS, CDR2 YFSETQ. The junction had 15 bases not matched to a gene; V was cut back by 2 bases and J by 5 bases. CDR3 in amino acids: CASSLPSGTLGRETQYF. DNA of the CDR3: TGCGCCAGCAGCTTACCGAGCGGGACTCTAGGCCGGGAGACCCAGTACTTC.

The chain employs TRBV6-5 and TRBJ2-7; D is unresolved. The CDR3 has 13 amino acids. CDR1 and CDR2 from the germline V gene are MNHEY and SVGAGI. With 8 bases removed from V and 4 bases from J, the gap between germline ends came to 15 bases. CDR3 amino acids: CASAALSFYEQYF. The DNA for the CDR3 is TGTGCCAGCGCCGCCCTAAGTTTTTACGAGCAGTACTTC.

V and J are TRBV3-1 (or the pseudogene TRBV3-2) and TRBJ1-5; tentative D call: TRBD1 (6 bases). Germline loops: CDR1 LGHDT, CDR2 YNNKEL (reference sequence). Trimming removed 5 bases at V and 11 bases at J, with 19 bases between. The CDR3 runs to 14 residues. The CDR3 reads CASSKGGGRGSQHF. The DNA of the CDR3 is TGTGCCAGCAGCAAGGGCGGGGGCCGGGGCTCCCAGCATTTT.

The CDR3 region is CASSILGAGEKLFF. CDR3 nucleotides: TGTGCCAGTAGTATTCTGGGGGCCGGTGAAAAACTGTTTTTT. The chain links TRBV19 to TRBJ1-4; maybe TRBD1 (6 bases). V lost 3 bases and J lost 7, with 12 bases in between. Per germline, CDR1 LNHDA and CDR2 SQIVND (reference sequence). The CDR3 runs 14 residues.